Listed below are T cell receptor beta chains from one sample, sequenced in a study of OX40 agonist ivuxolimab in advanced cancers. Repertoires were generated with immunoSEQ multiplex PCR, while TCRdb's copy carries only in-frame clones and drops some. The sample yields roughly 33,000 clones, about four fifths seen once. The sequencing used CD4+ or CD8+ T cells sorted from blood, collected in a trial of the OX40 agonist ivuxolimab. The receptors were sampled from an adult with an advanced solid tumor such as melanoma, head and neck, liver or kidney cancer. Both conserved end residues are part of each CDR3. Fields, in order: D gene, J gene, clone size, V gene, CDR3 protein, CDR3 DNA. The D gene is left open where the match is weak. Clone size is given for some rows only: seen once, a few or many times, or a class if the clone is expanded.

-	TRBJ2-2	-	TRBV14	CASSRPRAGLLNTGELFF	TGTGCCAGCAGCCGCCCCCGTGCGGGACTTTTGAACACCGGGGAGCTGTTTTTT
-	TRBJ2-5	-	TRBV27	CASSLGLRGGRGETQYF	TGTGCCAGCAGTTTAGGTTTACGTGGGGGGCGAGGGGAGACCCAGTACTTC
-	TRBJ1-4	-	TRBV2	CASSEGRGYNEKLFF	TGTGCCAGCAGTGAGGGACGGGGTTACAATGAAAAACTGTTTTTT
TRBD1	TRBJ2-5	few	TRBV5-1	CASSTTQGAGTQYF	TGCGCCAGCAGCACGACACAGGGGGCTGGGACCCAGTACTTC
-	TRBJ1-2	few	TRBV6-6	CASSQGGAYYGYTF	TGTGCCAGCAGTCAAGGGGGGGCCTACTATGGCTACACCTTC
TRBD2	TRBJ2-1	-	TRBV19	CASSPVLAASYNEQFF	TGTGCCAGTAGTCCAGTTCTAGCGGCCTCCTACAATGAGCAGTTCTTC
TRBD1	TRBJ2-7	-	TRBV27	CASTPPGQPYEQYF	TGTGCCAGCACCCCCCCGGGACAGCCCTACGAGCAGTACTTC
-	TRBJ1-2	-	TRBV4-2	CASSQEEFTTYGYTF	TGTGCCAGCAGCCAAGAGGAATTTACAACCTATGGCTACACCTTC
-	TRBJ1-1	-	TRBV5-1	CASSLSQDAEAFF	TGCGCCAGCAGCTTGAGCCAGGACGCTGAAGCTTTCTTT
-	TRBJ2-7	-	TRBV7-9	CASSLASGFLVEQYF	TGTGCCAGCAGCTTAGCGTCGGGGTTCCTAGTTGAGCAGTACTTC
-	TRBJ2-5	-	TRBV19	CASKGAGGETQYF	TGTGCCAGTAAGGGGGCCGGGGGGGAGACCCAGTACTTC
-	TRBJ2-2	-	TRBV19	CASSIGGEITGELFF	TGTGCCAGTAGTATAGGTGGGGAGATCACCGGGGAGCTGTTTTTT
TRBD1	TRBJ2-3	-	TRBV7-2	CASSLPGGSTDTQYF	TGTGCCAGCAGCTTACCAGGGGGATCAACAGATACGCAGTATTTT
TRBD2	TRBJ2-1	-	TRBV7-9	CASSGTSGRVNEQFF	TGTGCCAGCAGCGGGACTAGCGGGAGGGTTAATGAGCAGTTCTTC
-	TRBJ1-2	-	TRBV5-4	CASSLVGAGNYGYTF	TGTGCCAGCAGCTTGGTCGGCGCAGGGAACTATGGCTACACCTTC
-	TRBJ2-7	-	TRBV7-2	CASSPGTEQYF	TGTGCCAGCAGCCCCGGGACAGAGCAGTACTTC
TRBD1	TRBJ2-5	once	TRBV27	CASSLGQGARSKETQYF	TGTGCCAGCAGTTTAGGACAGGGGGCGCGGTCCAAAGAGACCCAGTACTTC
TRBD1	TRBJ1-5	-	TRBV28	CASKRQGEGNQPQHF	TGTGCCAGCAAACGACAGGGGGAGGGCAATCAGCCCCAGCATTTT
TRBD2	TRBJ2-5	-	TRBV5-1	CASSMTLAGGETQYF	TGCGCCAGCAGCATGACACTAGCGGGAGGGGAGACCCAGTACTTC
TRBD1	TRBJ2-1	-	TRBV12-5	CASGPGQGLDEQFF	TGTGCTAGTGGTCCAGGACAGGGATTGGATGAGCAGTTCTTC
TRBD1	TRBJ1-4	-	TRBV19	CASRPGQGYATNEKLFF	TGTGCCAGTAGACCGGGACAGGGGTACGCAACTAATGAAAAACTGTTTTTT
-	TRBJ2-6	-	TRBV5-1	CASSLLQIGANVLTF	TGCGCCAGCAGCTTGCTACAGATTGGGGCCAACGTCCTGACTTTC
TRBD2	TRBJ2-2	-	TRBV9	CASSVGTSGRSGELFF	TGTGCCAGCAGCGTGGGGACTAGCGGGAGGTCCGGGGAGCTGTTTTTT
TRBD1	TRBJ2-4	-	TRBV28	CASTPGTGGSTGTKNIQYF	TGTGCCAGCACCCCGGGGACAGGGGGCTCTACCGGTACCAAAAACATTCAGTACTTC
-	TRBJ2-3	-	TRBV7-3	CASSNTDTQYF	TGTGCCAGCAGTAACACAGATACGCAGTATTTT
TRBD2	TRBJ2-1	-	TRBV23-1	CASSRAGLAGGVTNEQFF	TGCGCCAGCAGTCGAGCAGGGCTAGCGGGAGGCGTTACCAATGAGCAGTTCTTC
-	TRBJ1-1	-	TRBV7-2	CASSLGTRGGAEAFF	TGTGCCAGCAGCTTGGGGACCAGGGGAGGGGCTGAAGCTTTCTTT
TRBD2	TRBJ2-2	-	TRBV29-1	CSVSGTSGPDTGELFF	TGCAGCGTATCTGGGACTAGCGGGCCCGACACCGGGGAGCTGTTTTTT
TRBD2	TRBJ2-2	-	TRBV6-5	CASRGGTGELFF	TGTGCCAGTCGCGGGGGCACCGGGGAGCTGTTTTTT
TRBD1	TRBJ1-4	-	TRBV9	CASSVGPTGQEKLFF	TGTGCCAGCAGCGTAGGCCCGACAGGGCAAGAAAAACTGTTTTTT
TRBD1	TRBJ2-7	-	TRBV19	CASSPRDRGSEQYF	TGTGCCAGTAGTCCTCGGGACAGGGGGTCCGAGCAGTACTTC
-	TRBJ1-4	-	TRBV2	CASTGGLEKLFF	TGTGCCAGCACTGGGGGGCTCGAAAAACTGTTTTTT
-	TRBJ2-3	-	TRBV4-1	CASSQDGRDTQYF	TGCGCCAGCAGCCAAGATGGGAGAGATACGCAGTATTTT
TRBD1	TRBJ1-2	-	TRBV5-1	CASSLGGTANYGYTF	TGCGCCAGCAGCTTGGGAGGGACAGCTAACTATGGCTACACCTTC
-	TRBJ2-7	once	TRBV10-3	CAISDFPSSYEQYF	TGTGCCATCAGCGACTTTCCGAGCTCCTACGAGCAGTACTTC
TRBD2	TRBJ2-3	once	TRBV6-1	CASSLTSGSVDTQYF	TGTGCCAGCAGCCTGACTAGCGGGAGTGTAGATACGCAGTATTTT
TRBD1	TRBJ2-1	-	TRBV6-4	CASSRDRYNEQFF	TGTGCCAGCAGCCGGGACAGGTACAATGAGCAGTTCTTC
TRBD1	TRBJ2-2	-	TRBV4-1	CASSQGQGAVGELFF	TGCGCCAGCAGCCAGGGACAGGGGGCGGTCGGGGAGCTGTTTTTT
TRBD1	TRBJ1-3	-	TRBV5-1	CASSWGQGAGNTIYF	TGCGCCAGCAGCTGGGGACAGGGGGCTGGAAACACCATATATTTT
TRBD2	TRBJ2-5	-	TRBV5-1	CASSFVLAGGPSETQYF	TGCGCCAGCAGCTTTGTTCTAGCGGGGGGGCCATCAGAGACCCAGTACTTC
-	TRBJ2-7	-	TRBV5-1	CASSLAGLGAYEQYF	TGCGCCAGCAGCTTGGCGGGACTGGGGGCCTACGAGCAGTACTTC
TRBD1	TRBJ2-5	once	TRBV5-6	CASSFRAGGMETQYF	TGTGCCAGCAGCTTTCGGGCAGGGGGCATGGAGACCCAGTACTTC
-	TRBJ1-2	-	TRBV7-8	CASSLVSHKLNYGYTF	TGTGCCAGCAGCTTAGTGTCACACAAACTAAACTATGGCTACACCTTC
-	TRBJ1-4	-	TRBV28	CASSTLSWKLFF	TGTGCCAGCAGCACCCTCAGTTGGAAACTGTTTTTT
-	TRBJ2-7	-	TRBV6-1	CASSGWQGGYEQYF	TGTGCCAGCAGTGGATGGCAGGGAGGTTACGAGCAGTACTTC
TRBD1	TRBJ2-1	-	TRBV27	CASRPGQTYNEQFF	TGTGCCAGCCGACCGGGACAGACCTACAATGAGCAGTTCTTC
TRBD2	TRBJ2-1	-	TRBV2	CASSEARLAGGNEQFF	TGTGCCAGCAGTGAAGCGCGTCTAGCGGGAGGCAATGAGCAGTTCTTC
-	TRBJ2-3	-	TRBV5-1	CASSQKDTQYF	TGCGCCAGCAGCCAAAAAGATACGCAGTATTTT
-	TRBJ2-7	-	TRBV5-5	CASSWTGTDRDEQYF	TGTGCCAGCAGCTGGACCGGGACGGACAGAGACGAGCAGTACTTC
TRBD2	TRBJ2-7	-	TRBV6-6	CASSLAGGPYEQYF	TGTGCCAGCAGCCTAGCGGGGGGGCCGTACGAGCAGTACTTC
-	TRBJ1-1	-	TRBV9	CASSVVLPGTEAFF	TGTGCCAGCAGCGTAGTTTTGCCGGGGACTGAAGCTTTCTTT
-	TRBJ2-1	once	TRBV6-5	CASSSYSGYNEQFF	TGTGCCAGCAGTAGCTATAGCGGCTACAATGAGCAGTTCTTC
-	TRBJ1-4	-	TRBV5-4	CASSPAGGQAEKLFF	TGTGCCAGCAGCCCGGCGGGGGGACAAGCAGAAAAACTGTTTTTT
-	TRBJ2-1	-	TRBV5-1	CASSSTENSYNEQFF	TGCGCCAGCAGCTCTACAGAGAACTCCTACAATGAGCAGTTCTTC
-	TRBJ1-5	-	TRBV19	CASSGPNGDQPQHF	TGTGCCAGTAGTGGACCGAATGGTGATCAGCCCCAGCATTTT
TRBD1	TRBJ2-1	-	TRBV5-5	CASSQDRGWNNEQFF	TGTGCCAGCAGCCAGGACAGGGGATGGAACAATGAGCAGTTCTTC
-	TRBJ2-2	once	TRBV7-8	CASSPSGANTGELFF	TGTGCCAGCAGCCCCAGCGGAGCGAACACCGGGGAGCTGTTTTTT
TRBD2	TRBJ2-1	-	TRBV2	CASRAGTSAYNEQFF	TGTGCCAGCAGGGCCGGGACTAGCGCCTACAATGAGCAGTTCTTC